The entry below gives a single TCR beta chain sequence along with its context. Its antigen is as yet unknown. Other DNA sequences in the sample encode the same CDR3. Some clones are missing from TCRdb's copy, which holds only in-frame ones; the method was immunoSEQ multiplex PCR. The repertoire holds under 2.5 million clones, with about nine tenths as singletons. These data belong to a study of shared clonotypes between healthy human individuals. General study findings and limits: All-four-donor shared clonotypes had higher generation probabilities than non-shared clonotypes did.

It was into CD45RA+ naive and CD45RA-negative memory subsets that the CD4+ cells were split. Trimming pared 2 bases from V and 0 bases from J, leaving 11 bases between. Germline CDR1 SGHTA, CDR2 FQGTGA. The CDR3 has 16 residues. Input material: naive CD4+ T cells from PBMCs. The subset here: CD45RA+ positively selected. The clonotype was recovered from a man younger than 35 in good health. Some clones in this sample may be carry-over from other donors' samples. The V call is TRBV7-3, the J call TRBJ2-1, with a possible D match to TRBD2 (6 bases). CDR3: CASSLGGTSSYNEQFF. The CDR3 DNA reads TGTGCCAGCAGCTTAGGAGGGACGAGCTCCTACAATGAGCAGTTCTTC.